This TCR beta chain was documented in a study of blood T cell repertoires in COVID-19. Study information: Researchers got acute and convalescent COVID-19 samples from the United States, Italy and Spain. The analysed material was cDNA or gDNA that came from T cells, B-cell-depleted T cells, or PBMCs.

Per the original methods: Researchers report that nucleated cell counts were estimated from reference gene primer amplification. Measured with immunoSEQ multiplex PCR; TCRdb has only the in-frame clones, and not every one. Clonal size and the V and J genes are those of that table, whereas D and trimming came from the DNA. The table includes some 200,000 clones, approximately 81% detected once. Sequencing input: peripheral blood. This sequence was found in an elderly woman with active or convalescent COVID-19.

The CDR3 protein is CASSLRDRGGKLFF. CDR3 bases: TGTGCCAGCAGCTTACGGGACAGGGGAGGAAAACTGTTTTTT. The chain recombines TRBV5-6 with TRBJ1-4; 10 positions match TRBD1. The V gene's germline CDR1 is SGHDT and CDR2 YYEEEE. The CDR3 totals 14 residues. V shed 2 bases and J 10 bases; nucleotides not matched to a gene: 5.